Here is one TCR beta chain with its context. Antigen unknown. The entry originates in a study of circulating and synovial CD4+ cells in juvenile arthritis. Less than 12 mL of blood per patient was used. Sorted cells were HLA-DR+CD14-CD3+CD4+CD25low/- peripheral blood cells. TCRdb's copy holds only in-frame clones and misses some; the assay was immunoSEQ multiplex PCR. This sample carries 1,200 or so clones, approximately 89% of them seen once, and the ten largest clones take around 12%. Findings of the study overall: Diversity here was lower than in bulk blood CD4 cells.

Material for sequencing was HLA-DR+ CD4+ T cells from blood. Specified subset: circulating pathogenic-like lymphocytes, sorted as HLA-DR+CD14-CD3+CD4+CD25low/- blood T cells. The receptor's source is a human patient with juvenile idiopathic arthritis. Some clones in this sample may be carry-over from other donors' samples.

CDR3: CASSLEGLGETQYF. For the CDR3, the DNA is TGTGCCAGCAGCTTGGAAGGACTAGGAGAGACCCAGTACTTC. The chain joins TRBV5-8 to TRBJ2-5, with 7 bases identical to TRBD2. V gave up 0 bases and J gave up 4 bases; unmatched junction bases: 3. The CDR3 has 14 amino acids. CDR1 and CDR2 (germline): SGHTS, YDEGEE. The full variable domain, rest sourced from reference TRBV5-8 and TRBJ2-5, is EAGVTQSPTHLIKTRGQQATLRCSPISGHTSVYWYQQALGLGLQFLLWYDEGEERNRGNFPPRFSGRQFPNYSSELNVNALELEDSALYLCASSLEGLGETQYFGPGTRLLVL.